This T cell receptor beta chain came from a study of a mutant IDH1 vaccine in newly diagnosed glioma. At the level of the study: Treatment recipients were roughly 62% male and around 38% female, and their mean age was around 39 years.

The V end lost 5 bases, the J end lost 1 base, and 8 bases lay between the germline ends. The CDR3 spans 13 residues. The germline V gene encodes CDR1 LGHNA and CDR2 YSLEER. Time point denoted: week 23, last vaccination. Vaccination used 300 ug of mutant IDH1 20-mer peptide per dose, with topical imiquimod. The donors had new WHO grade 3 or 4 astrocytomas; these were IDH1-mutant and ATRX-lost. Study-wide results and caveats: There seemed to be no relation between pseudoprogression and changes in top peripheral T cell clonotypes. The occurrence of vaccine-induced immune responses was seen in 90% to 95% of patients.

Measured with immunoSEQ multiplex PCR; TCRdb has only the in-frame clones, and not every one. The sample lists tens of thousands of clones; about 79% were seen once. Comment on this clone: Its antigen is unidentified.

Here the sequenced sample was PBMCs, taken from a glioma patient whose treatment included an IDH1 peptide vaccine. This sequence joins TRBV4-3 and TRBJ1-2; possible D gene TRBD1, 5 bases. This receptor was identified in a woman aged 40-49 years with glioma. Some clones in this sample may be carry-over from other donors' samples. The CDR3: CASSYRNNYGYTF. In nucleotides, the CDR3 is TGCGCCAGCAGCTACAGGAATAACTATGGCTACACCTTC.